These 5 T cell receptor beta chains came from one sample sequenced in a study of blood T cell repertoires in COVID-19. The method was immunoSEQ multiplex PCR; TCRdb's version includes in-frame clones alone and lacks a portion of them. Here the sample spans 55,000 to 65,000 clones, around four fifths being singletons. Sample: peripheral blood. The receptors originated from a man between 60 and 75 years old with acute or convalescent COVID-19.

Only one count was recorded for this clone. This chain joins TRBV5-4 and TRBJ1-4; D unclear. The V gene lost 0 bases and the J gene lost 10 bases, with 16 bases spanning the gap. The CDR3 runs to 15 residues. The germline gives CDR1 SGHNT, CDR2 YYREEE (reference sequence). The CDR3 sequence is CASSLERQSFGKLFF. CDR3 DNA: TGTGCCAGCAGCTTGGAACGACAATCGTTCGGAAAACTGTTTTTT.

This chain connects TRBV19 to TRBJ2-3; 8 bases agree with TRBD2. Germline trimming cut 3 bases from V and 2 bases from J; bases unmatched to any gene: 10. CDR3 length: 17 residues. Per germline, CDR1 LNHDA and CDR2 SQIVND (reference sequence). CDR3 sequence reads: CASSMAMAGGFTDTQYF. In nucleotides, the CDR3 is TGTGCCAGTAGTATGGCAATGGCGGGGGGCTTCACAGATACGCAGTATTTT.

V usage is TRBV19 and J usage is TRBJ2-1; 8 nucleotides agree with TRBD2. The germline CDR1 and CDR2 sequences are LNHDA and SQIVND (reference sequence). CDR3 length equals 15 residues. The trim removed 5 bases at V and 7 bases at J, leaving 10 bases unmatched. The CDR3 region is CASSPTGGNWNEQFF. The CDR3 bases are TGTGCCAGTAGTCCCACGGGGGGGAATTGGAATGAGCAGTTCTTC.

The chain links TRBV27 to TRBJ1-2; unclear D gene. Germline values: CDR1 MNHEY, CDR2 SMNVEV (reference sequence). Trimming removed 5 bases from V and 3 bases from J, with 13 bases in between. CDR3 length equals 14 residues. CDR3 sequence reads: CASSRFAGDYGYTF. The CDR3 nucleotides are TGTGCCAGCAGTCGGTTCGCCGGTGACTATGGCTACACCTTC.

V usage is TRBV15 and J usage is TRBJ1-1; TRBD1 matches at 7 bases. The junction had 15 bases not matched to a gene; V was cut back by 1 base and J by 1 base. CDR3 size: 19 residues. CDR1 LNHNV and CDR2 YYDKDF come from the germline V gene (reference sequence). The CDR3 is CATSRVQDRRVAPNTEAFF. CDR3 bases: TGTGCCACCAGCAGAGTTCAGGACAGGAGGGTTGCCCCGAACACTGAAGCTTTCTTT.